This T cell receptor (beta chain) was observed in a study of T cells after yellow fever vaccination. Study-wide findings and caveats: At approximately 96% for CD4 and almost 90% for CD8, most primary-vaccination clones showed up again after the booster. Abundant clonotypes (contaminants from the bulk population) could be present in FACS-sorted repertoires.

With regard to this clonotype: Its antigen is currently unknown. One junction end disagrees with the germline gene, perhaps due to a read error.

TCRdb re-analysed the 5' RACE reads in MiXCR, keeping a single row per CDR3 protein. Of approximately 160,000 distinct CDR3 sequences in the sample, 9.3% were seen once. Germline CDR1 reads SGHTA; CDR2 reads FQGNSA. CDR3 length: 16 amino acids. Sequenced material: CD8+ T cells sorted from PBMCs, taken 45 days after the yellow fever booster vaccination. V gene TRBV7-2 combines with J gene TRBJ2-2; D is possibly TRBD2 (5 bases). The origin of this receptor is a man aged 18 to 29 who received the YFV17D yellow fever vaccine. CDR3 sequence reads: CASSLTLGANTGELIF. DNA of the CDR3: TGTGCCAGCAGCTTGACCTTGGGAGCGAACACCGGGGAGCTGATTTTT.